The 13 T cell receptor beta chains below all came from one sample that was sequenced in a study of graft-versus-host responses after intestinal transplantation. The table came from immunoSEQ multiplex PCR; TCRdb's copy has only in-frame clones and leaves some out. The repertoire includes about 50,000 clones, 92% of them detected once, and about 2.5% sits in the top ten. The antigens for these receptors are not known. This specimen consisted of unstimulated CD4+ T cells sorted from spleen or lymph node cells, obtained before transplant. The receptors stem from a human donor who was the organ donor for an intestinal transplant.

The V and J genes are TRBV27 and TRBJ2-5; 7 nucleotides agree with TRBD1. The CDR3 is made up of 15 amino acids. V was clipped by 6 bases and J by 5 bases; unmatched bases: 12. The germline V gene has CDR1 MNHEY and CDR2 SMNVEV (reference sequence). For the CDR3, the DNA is TGTGCCAGCAGCTTGACAGGGCAGGCGTGGGAGACCCAGTACTTC. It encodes CASSLTGQAWETQYF.

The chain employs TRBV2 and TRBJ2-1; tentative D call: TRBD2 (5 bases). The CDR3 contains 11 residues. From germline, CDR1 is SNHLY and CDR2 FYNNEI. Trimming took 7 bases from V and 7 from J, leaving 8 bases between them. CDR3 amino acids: CASKTGNEQFF. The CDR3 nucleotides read TGTGCCAGCAAGACGGGGAATGAGCAGTTCTTC.

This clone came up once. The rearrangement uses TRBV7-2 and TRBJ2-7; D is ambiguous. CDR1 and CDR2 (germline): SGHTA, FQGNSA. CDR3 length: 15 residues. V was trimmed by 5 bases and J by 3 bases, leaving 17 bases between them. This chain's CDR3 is CASSPPEASGYEQYF. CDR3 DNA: TGTGCCAGCAGCCCGCCCGAGGCTAGTGGCTACGAGCAGTACTTC.

For the CDR3, the DNA is TGTGCCAGCGGGGCGGCGGGTTCAGGGGAGACCCAGTACTTC. Its translation is CASGAAGSGETQYF. This chain links TRBV28 with TRBJ2-5; TRBD1 or TRBD2 may be the D gene (5 bases each). Germline V CDR1 and CDR2: MDHEN, SYDVKM. This CDR3 region has 14 residues. V was trimmed by 8 bases and J by 5 bases, leaving 18 bases between them.

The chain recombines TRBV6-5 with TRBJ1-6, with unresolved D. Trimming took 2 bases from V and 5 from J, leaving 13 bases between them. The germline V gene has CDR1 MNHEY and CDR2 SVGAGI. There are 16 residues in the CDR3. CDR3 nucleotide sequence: TGTGCCAGCAGTTACGGTACAGCTCACAATAATTCACCCCTCCACTTT. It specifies CASSYGTAHNNSPLHF.

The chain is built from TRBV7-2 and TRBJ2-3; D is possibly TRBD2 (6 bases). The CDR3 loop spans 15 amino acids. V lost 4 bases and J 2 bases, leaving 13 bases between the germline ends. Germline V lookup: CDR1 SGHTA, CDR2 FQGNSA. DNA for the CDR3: TGTGCCAGCAGCTCCCCGGGACTCTTCACAGATACGCAGTATTTT. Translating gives CASSSPGLFTDTQYF. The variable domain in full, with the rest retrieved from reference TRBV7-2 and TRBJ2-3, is GAGVSQSPSNKVTEKGKDVELRCDPISGHTALYWYRQSLGQGLEFLIYFQGNSAPDKSGLPSDRFSAERTGGSVSTLTIQRTQQEDSAVYLCASSSPGLFTDTQYFGPGTRLTVL.

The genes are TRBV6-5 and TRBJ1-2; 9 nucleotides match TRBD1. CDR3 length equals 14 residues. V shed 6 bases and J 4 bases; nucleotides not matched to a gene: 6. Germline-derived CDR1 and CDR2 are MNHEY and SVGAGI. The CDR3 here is CASSWTGVLYGYTF. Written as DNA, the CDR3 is TGTGCCAGCAGCTGGACAGGGGTTCTCTATGGCTACACCTTC.

CDR3 region: CASSPGNLYEQYF. CDR3 nucleotide sequence: TGTGCCAGTAGTCCCGGGAACCTCTACGAGCAGTACTTC. This chain uses TRBV19 with TRBJ2-7; TRBD2 is a possible D gene (5 bases). Trimming took 5 bases from V and 3 from J, leaving 11 bases between them. The V gene's germline CDR1 is LNHDA and CDR2 SQIVND (reference sequence). The CDR3 totals 13 residues.

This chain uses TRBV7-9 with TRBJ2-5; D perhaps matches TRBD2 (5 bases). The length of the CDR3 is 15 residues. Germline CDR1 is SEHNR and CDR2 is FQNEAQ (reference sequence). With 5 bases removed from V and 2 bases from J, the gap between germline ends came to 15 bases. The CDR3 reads CASSASGITQETQYF. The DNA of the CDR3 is TGTGCCAGCAGCGCCTCCGGGATCACACAAGAGACCCAGTACTTC.

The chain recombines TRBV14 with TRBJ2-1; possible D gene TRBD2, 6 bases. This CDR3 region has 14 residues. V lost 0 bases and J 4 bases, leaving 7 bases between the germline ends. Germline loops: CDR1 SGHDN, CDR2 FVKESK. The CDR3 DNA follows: TGTGCCAGCAGCCAAGAGGGACTTTACAATGAGCAGTTCTTC. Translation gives CASSQEGLYNEQFF.

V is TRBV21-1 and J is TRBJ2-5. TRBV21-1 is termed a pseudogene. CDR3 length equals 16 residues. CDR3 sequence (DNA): TGTGCCAGCAGTGATGGTGAGCCGGCGTACCAAGAGACCCAGTACTTC. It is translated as CASSDGEPAYQETQYF.

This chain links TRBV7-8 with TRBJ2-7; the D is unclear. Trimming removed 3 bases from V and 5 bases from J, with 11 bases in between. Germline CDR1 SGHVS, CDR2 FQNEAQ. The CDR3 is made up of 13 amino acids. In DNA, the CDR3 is TGTGCCAGCAGCTTGAGACAACCAGACGAGCAGTACTTC. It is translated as CASSLRQPDEQYF.

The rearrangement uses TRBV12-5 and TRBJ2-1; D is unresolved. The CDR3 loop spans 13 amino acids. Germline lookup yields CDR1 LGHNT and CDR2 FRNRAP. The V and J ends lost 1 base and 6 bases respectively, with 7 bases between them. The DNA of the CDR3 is TGTGCTAGTGGTTTGGGTGGTGTCAATGAGCAGTTCTTC. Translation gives CASGLGGVNEQFF.